This T cell receptor (beta chain) originates from a study of identical twins. This clonotype was recorded a few times. Its antigen is unknown. Healthy Caucasian donors formed the entire cohort. From the 5' RACE reads, TCRdb called clonotypes with MiXCR, one entry per CDR3 protein. The top ten hold roughly 1.5% of the sample, which has about 890,000 distinct CDR3 sequences, roughly an eighth seen once. Regarding the study as a whole: Model-predicted out-of-frame TCR alpha sharing fell below observed values in monozygotic twins. Possibly, invariant MAIT and iNKT cells partly confounded zero-insertion analyses.

The CDR3 is made up of 13 amino acids. Germline CDR1 SGDLS, CDR2 YYNGEE. With 4 bases removed from V and 4 bases from J, the gap between germline ends came to 12 bases. The data also belong to a second study, concerning yellow fever vaccine responses in identical twins.

The clonotype comes from a woman aged 18-35 years in good health. The chain combines TRBV9 with TRBJ2-7; D is undetermined. The sequencing sample was made of PBMCs. CDR3 bases: TGTGCCAGCAGCCCGAGATGGCCTTACGAGCAGTACGTC. Protein: CASSPRWPYEQYV.